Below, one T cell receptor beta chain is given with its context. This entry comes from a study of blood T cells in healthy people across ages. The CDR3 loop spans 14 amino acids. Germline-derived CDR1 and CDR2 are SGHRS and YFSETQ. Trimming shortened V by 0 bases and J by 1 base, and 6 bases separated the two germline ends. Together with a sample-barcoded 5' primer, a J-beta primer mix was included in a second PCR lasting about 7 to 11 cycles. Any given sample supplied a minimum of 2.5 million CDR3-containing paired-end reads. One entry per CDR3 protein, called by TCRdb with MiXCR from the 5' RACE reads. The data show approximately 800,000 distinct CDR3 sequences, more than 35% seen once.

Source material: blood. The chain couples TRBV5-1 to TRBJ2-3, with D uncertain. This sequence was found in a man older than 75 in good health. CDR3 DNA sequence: TGCGCCAGCAGCTTGGCCATAGGCACAGATACGCAGTATTTT. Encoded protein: CASSLAIGTDTQYF.